These 8 T cell receptor beta chains originate from one sample sequenced in a study of T-cell reconstitution after alpha-beta-depleted transplantation in children. Unique molecular identifiers were built into the TCRbeta library. TCRdb reprocessed the PCR reads via MiXCR and lists one record per CDR3 protein. The table has roughly 420,000 distinct CDR3 sequences, around 15% seen once. The input for sequencing was PBMCs, mostly from graft donor cells, taken 360 days after TCRalphabeta/CD19-depleted stem cell transplant. The receptors come from a boy younger than two who had a stem cell transplant for Wiskott-Aldrich syndrome, so the T cells may come from the graft donor.

The chain has TRBV3-1 and TRBJ2-4; TRBD2 agrees at 9 bases. Germline V CDR1 and CDR2: LGHDT, YNNKEL (reference sequence). The CDR3 sequence is 16 residues long. Trimming cost V 1 base and J 2 bases; bases outside gene matches: 3. This CDR3 is CASSQVSGGPKNIQYF. The CDR3 nucleotides read TGTGCCAGCAGCCAAGTAAGCGGGGGGCCCAAAAACATTCAGTACTTC.

This clonotype has more than one count but fewer than ten. The V and J genes are TRBV29-1 and TRBJ2-3; TRBD1 might be the D (6 bases). V lost 4 bases to trimming and J lost 5 bases, with 10 bases between them. Looked up from germline, CDR1 is SQVTM and CDR2 is ANQGSEA. CDR3 length: 12 amino acids. The CDR3 sequence is CSVAQGKDTQYF. The DNA for the CDR3 is TGCAGCGTTGCTCAGGGGAAAGATACGCAGTATTTT.

Ten or more counts support this clonotype. The rearrangement uses TRBV11-2 and TRBJ2-3; D call uncertain. Trimming removed 5 bases from V and 1 base from J, with 22 bases in between. The V gene's germline CDR1 is SGHAT and CDR2 FQNNGV. The CDR3 length is 18 residues. The CDR3 coding sequence is TGTGCCAGCAGCCGCCATTACTCGAGTCTCTCAGGCACAGATACGCAGTATTTT. Protein product: CASSRHYSSLSGTDTQYF.

V gene TRBV15 combines with J gene TRBJ2-3; the D gene is possibly TRBD1 (5 bases). CDR1 is LNHNV and CDR2 is YYDKDF in the germline V gene (reference sequence). The CDR3 loop spans 15 amino acids. The V end was cut by 2 bases, the J end by 2 bases, with 11 bases between. CDR3 DNA: TGTGCCACCAGCAGACGCCAGGGAAACACAGATACGCAGTATTTT. Translating gives CATSRRQGNTDTQYF.

This clonotype was recorded a few times. Here the CDR3 DNA reads TGCAGCGTTGAAGGGGGGGAGGACTATGGCTACACCTTC. Its translation: CSVEGGEDYGYTF. The V call is TRBV29-1, the J call TRBJ1-2; maybe TRBD1 (5 bases). This CDR3 is built from 13 residues. V was pared by 1 base and J by 3 bases, with 9 bases between. Germline CDR1 reads SQVTM; CDR2 reads ANQGSEA.

The sample holds many counts of this clonotype. V gene TRBV12-3 or TRBV12-4 combines with J gene TRBJ2-1; D is possibly TRBD2 (6 bases). Trimming stripped 7 bases from V and 6 bases from J, with 19 bases between. The length of the CDR3 is 15 residues. CDR3 in DNA: TGTGCCAGCACCCGGAGGGGCCTCATCCTCAATGAGCAGTTCTTC. It encodes CASTRRGLILNEQFF.

This clonotype showed up just a few times. This chain links TRBV6-5 with TRBJ2-2; 8 positions agree with TRBD2. This CDR3 spans 15 amino acids. The germline gives CDR1 MNHEY, CDR2 SVGAGI. The junction had 6 bases not matched to a gene; V was cut back by 4 bases and J by 5 bases. Written as DNA, the CDR3 is TGTGCCAGCAGTTCCCTAGCGGGCATTACCGGGGAGCTGTTTTTT. Its protein product is CASSSLAGITGELFF.

The chain recombines TRBV28 with TRBJ1-2; no clear D gene. CDR1 and CDR2 (germline): MDHEN, SYDVKM. The CDR3 contains 12 residues. Trimming pared 6 bases from V and 5 bases from J, leaving 10 bases between. The CDR3 DNA sequence: TGTGCCAGCAGGGAGGTCGGTTATGGCTACACCTTC. Its protein product is CASREVGYGYTF.